Here is one T cell receptor (beta chain) with its context. V was clipped by 0 bases and J by 6 bases, with 12 bases between them. CDR3 length: 14 residues. In germline, CDR1 is LGHNA, CDR2 YSLEER. The table came from immunoSEQ multiplex PCR; TCRdb's copy has only in-frame clones and leaves some out. Of roughly 68,000 clones listed, approximately 86% were seen once; the top ten hold 4.5% to 5.5%. The data derive from a study of technical replicates of blood from a few donors. This sequence was found in a human donor in good health. Some clones in this sample may be carry-over from other donors' samples. J is TRBJ2-7 and V is TRBV4-3; D might be TRBD2 (5 bases). Sequencing input: PBMCs. This CDR3 is CASSQDGTRAEQYF. Here the CDR3 DNA reads TGCGCCAGCAGCCAAGATGGTACTAGGGCCGAGCAGTACTTC.